These T cell receptor beta chains were read from a single sample in a study of cytomegalovirus exposure and HLA in healthy donors. Here immunoSEQ multiplex PCR was the method, and the copy in TCRdb shows in-frame clones only, minus some. The sample consists of 95,000 or so clones, around 81% of them appearing once. The sequenced material came from PBMCs. The receptors shown here come from a woman in her seventies in good health and CMV-seropositive. Both conserved end residues are part of each CDR3. Each record gives: CDR3 DNA, CDR3 protein, CDR3 length, V gene, J gene, clone size, D gene. D genes are given only for firm matches. Size is omitted from some rows. Given values are once, few, many or a class for expanded clones.

TGTGCCAGCAGCTCGGGACTAGCGGGAGGGCGGACGCAGTATTTT	CASSSGLAGGRTQYF	15	TRBV5-4	TRBJ2-3	.	TRBD2
TGTGCTAGCAGCTTTATAGTAGGGTACAGGGTGGTGAACACTGAAGCTTTCTTT	CASSFIVGYRVVNTEAFF	18	TRBV7-7	TRBJ1-1	.	.
TGCGCCAGCAGTCCTAGCGGGAGTATAAACATTCAGTACTTC	CASSPSGSINIQYF	14	TRBV5-1	TRBJ2-4	.	TRBD2
TGTGCCAGCAGTTACGAACCGGGACAGGCTTACGAGCAGTACTTC	CASSYEPGQAYEQYF	15	TRBV6-5	TRBJ2-7	.	TRBD1
TGTGCCAGCAAAATCGGACTAGCGGGAGGGCGAGAGACCCAGTACTTC	CASKIGLAGGRETQYF	16	TRBV2	TRBJ2-5	.	TRBD2
TGTGCCAGCAGTGATCCGGGACAGGTTGTAGATACGCAGTATTTT	CASSDPGQVVDTQYF	15	TRBV6-1	TRBJ2-3	.	TRBD1
TGTGCCAGCCCCCCCCGGGGCGGGAGGGTAGGCGCCGAGCAGTACTTC	CASPPRGGRVGAEQYF	16	TRBV28	TRBJ2-7	.	TRBD2
TGTGCCAGCAGTTTATCTGTGAACACTGAAGCTTTCTTT	CASSLSVNTEAFF	13	TRBV28	TRBJ1-1	.	.
TGTGCTAGTGGTTTGGTAGAAGCCTCTGGAAACACCATATATTTT	CASGLVEASGNTIYF	15	TRBV12-5	TRBJ1-3	.	.
TGTGCCAGTAGTCCGCAGGGGGTCAATCAGCCCCAGCATTTT	CASSPQGVNQPQHF	14	TRBV19	TRBJ1-5	once	TRBD1
TGTGCCAGCAACCTAGCGGGGGCTCCGAATGAGCAGTTCTTC	CASNLAGAPNEQFF	14	TRBV6-5	TRBJ2-1	once	TRBD2
TGTGCCAGCAGCTTAACCGGGGGCTCTGGAAACACCATATATTTT	CASSLTGGSGNTIYF	15	TRBV7-3	TRBJ1-3	once	.
TGTTCCAGCAGCTTAGAAGGACAGGGCAGCACAGATACGCAGTATTTT	CSSSLEGQGSTDTQYF	16	TRBV7-9	TRBJ2-3	.	TRBD1
TGTGCCAGCAGTAACAGGGCGGGCGGAAACACCATATATTTT	CASSNRAGGNTIYF	14	TRBV28	TRBJ1-3	.	.
TGTGCCAGCAGCTCACCTAGCGGGAGGGCCGACGGGGAGCTGTTTTTT	CASSSPSGRADGELFF	16	TRBV11-2	TRBJ2-2	once	TRBD2
TGTGCCAGCAGCGTAGACCCAGACAGCTCTGGAAACACCATATATTTT	CASSVDPDSSGNTIYF	16	TRBV9	TRBJ1-3	few	.
TGTGCCAGCAGTTCGGACAGGGTAGGGAAAGGCTACACCTTC	CASSSDRVGKGYTF	14	TRBV5-4	TRBJ1-2	.	TRBD1
TGTGCCAGCAGCCTACAGGGTAGCGGGAGATCCGGGGAGCTGTTTTTT	CASSLQGSGRSGELFF	16	TRBV11-3	TRBJ2-2	.	TRBD2
TGCGCCAGCAGCCCGACAGGGCCTAGCACAGATACGCAGTATTTT	CASSPTGPSTDTQYF	15	TRBV4-1	TRBJ2-3	.	TRBD1
TGTGCCAGCAGCTCGGCAGCCGGACTCCAAGAGACCCAGTACTTC	CASSSAAGLQETQYF	15	TRBV28	TRBJ2-5	.	.
TGCAGCGTTGGCCTAAACGTAGCAGCCGGGGAGCTGTTTTTT	CSVGLNVAAGELFF	14	TRBV29-1	TRBJ2-2	once	.
TGTGCCAGCAGTTCAGGGGTCTATAATTCACCCCTCCACTTT	CASSSGVYNSPLHF	14	TRBV7-2	TRBJ1-6	.	.
TGTGCCAGCAGCTTATTGCAGGGTCGCCGCTATGGCTACACCTTC	CASSLLQGRRYGYTF	15	TRBV11-2	TRBJ1-2	.	.